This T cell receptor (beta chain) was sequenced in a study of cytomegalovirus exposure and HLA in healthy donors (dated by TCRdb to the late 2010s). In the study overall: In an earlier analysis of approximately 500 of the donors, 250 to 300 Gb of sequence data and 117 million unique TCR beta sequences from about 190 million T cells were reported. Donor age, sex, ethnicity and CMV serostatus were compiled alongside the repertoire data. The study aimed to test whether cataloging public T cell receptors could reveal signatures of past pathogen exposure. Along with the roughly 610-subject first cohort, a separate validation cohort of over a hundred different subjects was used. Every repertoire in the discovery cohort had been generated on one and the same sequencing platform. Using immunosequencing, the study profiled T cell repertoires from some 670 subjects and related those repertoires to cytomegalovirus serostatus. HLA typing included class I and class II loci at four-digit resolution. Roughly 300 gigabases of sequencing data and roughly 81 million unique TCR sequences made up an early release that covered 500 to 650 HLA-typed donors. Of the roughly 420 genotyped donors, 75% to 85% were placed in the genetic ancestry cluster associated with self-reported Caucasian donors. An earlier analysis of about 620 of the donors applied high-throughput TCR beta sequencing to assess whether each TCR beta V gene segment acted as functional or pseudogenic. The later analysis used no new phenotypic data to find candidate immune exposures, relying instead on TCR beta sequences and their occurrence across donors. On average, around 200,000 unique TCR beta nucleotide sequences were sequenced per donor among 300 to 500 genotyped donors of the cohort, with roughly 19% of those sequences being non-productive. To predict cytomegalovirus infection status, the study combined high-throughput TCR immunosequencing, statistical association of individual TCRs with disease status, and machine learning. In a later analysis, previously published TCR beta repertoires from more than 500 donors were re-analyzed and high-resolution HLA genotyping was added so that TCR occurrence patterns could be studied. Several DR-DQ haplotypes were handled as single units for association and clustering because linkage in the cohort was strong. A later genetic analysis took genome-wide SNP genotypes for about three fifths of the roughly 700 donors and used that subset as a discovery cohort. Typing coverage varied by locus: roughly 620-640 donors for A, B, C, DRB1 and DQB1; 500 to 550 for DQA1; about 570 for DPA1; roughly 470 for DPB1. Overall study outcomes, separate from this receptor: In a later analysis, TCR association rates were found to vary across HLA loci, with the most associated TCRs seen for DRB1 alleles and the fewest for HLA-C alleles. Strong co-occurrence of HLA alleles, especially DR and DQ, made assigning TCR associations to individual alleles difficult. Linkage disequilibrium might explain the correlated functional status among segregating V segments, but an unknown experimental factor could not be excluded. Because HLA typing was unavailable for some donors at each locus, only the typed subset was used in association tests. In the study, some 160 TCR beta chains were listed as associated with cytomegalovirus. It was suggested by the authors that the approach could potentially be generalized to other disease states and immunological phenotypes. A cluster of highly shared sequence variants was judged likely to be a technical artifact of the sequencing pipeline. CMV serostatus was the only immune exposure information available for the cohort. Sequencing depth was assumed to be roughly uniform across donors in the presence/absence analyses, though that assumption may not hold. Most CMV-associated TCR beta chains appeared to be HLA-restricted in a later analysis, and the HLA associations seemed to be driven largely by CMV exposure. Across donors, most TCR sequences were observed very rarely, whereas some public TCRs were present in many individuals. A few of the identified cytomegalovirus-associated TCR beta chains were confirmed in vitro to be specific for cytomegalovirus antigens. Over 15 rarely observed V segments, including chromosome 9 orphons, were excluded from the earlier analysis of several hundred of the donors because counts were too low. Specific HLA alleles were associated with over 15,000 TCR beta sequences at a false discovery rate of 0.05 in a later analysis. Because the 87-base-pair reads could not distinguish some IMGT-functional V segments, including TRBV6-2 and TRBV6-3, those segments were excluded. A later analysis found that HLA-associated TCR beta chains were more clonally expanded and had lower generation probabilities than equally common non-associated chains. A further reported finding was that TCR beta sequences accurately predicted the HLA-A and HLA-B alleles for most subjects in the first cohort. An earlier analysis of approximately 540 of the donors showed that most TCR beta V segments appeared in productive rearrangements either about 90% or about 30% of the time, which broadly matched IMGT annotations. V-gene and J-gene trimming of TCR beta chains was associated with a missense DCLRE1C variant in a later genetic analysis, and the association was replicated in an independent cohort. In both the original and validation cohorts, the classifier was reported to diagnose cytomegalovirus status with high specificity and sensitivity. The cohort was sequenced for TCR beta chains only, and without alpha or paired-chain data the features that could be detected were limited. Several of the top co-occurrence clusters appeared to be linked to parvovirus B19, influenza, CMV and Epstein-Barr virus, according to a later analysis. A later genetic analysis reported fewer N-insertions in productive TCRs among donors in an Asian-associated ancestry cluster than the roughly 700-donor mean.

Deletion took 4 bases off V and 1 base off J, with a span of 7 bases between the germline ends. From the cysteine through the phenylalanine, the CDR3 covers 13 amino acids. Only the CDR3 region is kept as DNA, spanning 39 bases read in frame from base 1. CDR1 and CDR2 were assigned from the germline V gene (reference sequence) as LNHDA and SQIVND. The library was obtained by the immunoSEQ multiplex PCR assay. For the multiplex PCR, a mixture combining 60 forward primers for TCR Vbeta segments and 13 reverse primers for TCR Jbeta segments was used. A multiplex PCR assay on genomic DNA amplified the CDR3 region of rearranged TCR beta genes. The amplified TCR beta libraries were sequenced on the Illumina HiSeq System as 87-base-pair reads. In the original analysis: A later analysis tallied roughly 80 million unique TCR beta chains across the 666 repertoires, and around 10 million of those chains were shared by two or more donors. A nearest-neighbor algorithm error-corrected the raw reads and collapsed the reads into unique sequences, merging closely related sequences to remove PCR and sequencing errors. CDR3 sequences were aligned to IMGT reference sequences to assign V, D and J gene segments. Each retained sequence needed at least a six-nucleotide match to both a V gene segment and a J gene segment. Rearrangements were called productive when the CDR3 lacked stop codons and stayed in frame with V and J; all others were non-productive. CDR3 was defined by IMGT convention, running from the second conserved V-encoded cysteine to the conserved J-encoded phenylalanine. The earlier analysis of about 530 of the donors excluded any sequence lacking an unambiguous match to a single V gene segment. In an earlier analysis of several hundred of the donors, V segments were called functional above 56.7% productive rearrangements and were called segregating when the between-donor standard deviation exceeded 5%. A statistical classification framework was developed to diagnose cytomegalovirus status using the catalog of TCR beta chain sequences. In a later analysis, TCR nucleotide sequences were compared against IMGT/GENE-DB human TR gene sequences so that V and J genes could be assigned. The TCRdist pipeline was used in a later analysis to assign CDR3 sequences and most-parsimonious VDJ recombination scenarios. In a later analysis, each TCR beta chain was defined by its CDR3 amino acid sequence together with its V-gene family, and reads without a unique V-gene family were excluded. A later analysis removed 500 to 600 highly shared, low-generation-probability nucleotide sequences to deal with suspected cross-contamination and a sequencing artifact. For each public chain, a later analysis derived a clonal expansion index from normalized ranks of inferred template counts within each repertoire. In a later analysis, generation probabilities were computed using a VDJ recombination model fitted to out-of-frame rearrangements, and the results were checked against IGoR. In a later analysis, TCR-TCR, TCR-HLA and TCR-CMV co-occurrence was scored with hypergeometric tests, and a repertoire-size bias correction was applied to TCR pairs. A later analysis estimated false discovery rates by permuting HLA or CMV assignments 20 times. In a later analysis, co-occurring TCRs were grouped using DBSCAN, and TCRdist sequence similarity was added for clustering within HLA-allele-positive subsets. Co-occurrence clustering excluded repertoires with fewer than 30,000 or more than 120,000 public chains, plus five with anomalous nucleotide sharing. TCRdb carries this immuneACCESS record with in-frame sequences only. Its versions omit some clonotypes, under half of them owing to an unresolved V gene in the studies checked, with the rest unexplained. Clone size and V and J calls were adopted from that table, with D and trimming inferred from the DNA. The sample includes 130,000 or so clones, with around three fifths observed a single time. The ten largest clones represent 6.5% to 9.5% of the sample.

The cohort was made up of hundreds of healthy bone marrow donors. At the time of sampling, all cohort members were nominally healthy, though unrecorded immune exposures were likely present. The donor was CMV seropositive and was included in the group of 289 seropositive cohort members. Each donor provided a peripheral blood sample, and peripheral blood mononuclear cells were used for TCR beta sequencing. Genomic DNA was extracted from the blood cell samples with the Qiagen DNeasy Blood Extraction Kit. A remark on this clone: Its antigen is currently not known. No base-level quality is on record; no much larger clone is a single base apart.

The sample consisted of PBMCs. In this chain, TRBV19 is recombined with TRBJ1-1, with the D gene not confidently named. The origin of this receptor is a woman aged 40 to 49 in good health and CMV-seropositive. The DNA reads TGTGCCAGTAGTAGTCAAGCGAACACTGAAGCTTTCTTT. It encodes CASSSQANTEAFF.